This is a list of T cell receptor beta chains from one sample in a study of blood T cells in healthy people across ages. Via MiXCR, TCRdb re-called the 5' RACE reads, giving one row per CDR3 protein. The repertoire consists of fewer than 2,000,000 distinct CDR3 sequences, with about two fifths occurring once and the leading ten covering about 23%. The specimen was blood. Receptors were obtained from a human donor in good health. The CDR3 runs from the conserved cysteine through the conserved F or W. D genes are given only for firm matches. Clone size is stated in some rows and not others, as once, few, many or a class when expanded.

D gene	V gene	clone size	J gene	CDR3 DNA	CDR3 protein
NA	TRBV6-2/TRBV6-3	NA	TRBJ2-1	TGTGCCAGCAGTTACTCGAGCGGGCGAAGGTTCTCGGGTGAGCAGTTCTTC	CASSYSSGRRFSGEQFF
TRBD1	TRBV7-2	few	TRBJ1-5	TGTGCCAGCAGCTTATTTGGGACAGGCAAGCAGCCCCAGCATTTT	CASSLFGTGKQPQHF
NA	TRBV20-1	NA	TRBJ2-3	TGCAGTGCAACGAACTTCAGGGCAGCTAGCACAGATACGCAGTATTTT	CSATNFRAASTDTQYF
NA	TRBV5-1	NA	TRBJ2-7	TGCGCCAGCAGCTTTGGGGAGGCATCCTACGAGCAGTACTTC	CASSFGEASYEQYF
TRBD1	TRBV18	NA	TRBJ1-6	TGTGCCAGCTCACCGGCGGGACAGGGTCGGTCCCTCCACTTT	CASSPAGQGRSLHF
TRBD2	TRBV4-3	NA	TRBJ2-2	TGCGCCAGCAGCCAGGAATCGCTCCTAGCGGGGGGCACCGGGGAGCTGTTTTTT	CASSQESLLAGGTGELFF
TRBD1	TRBV12-3/TRBV12-4	many	TRBJ2-6	TGTGCCAGCAGCGACAGGGCTGGGGCCAACGTCCTGACTTTC	CASSDRAGANVLTF
NA	TRBV5-5	NA	TRBJ2-1	TGTGCCAGCAGCTTGGTCGCCATCGGTGAGCAGTTCTTC	CASSLVAIGEQFF
NA	TRBV2	many	TRBJ2-5	TGTGCCAGCAGCTGGACAGAAGAGACCCAGTACTTC	CASSWTEETQYF
NA	TRBV12-3/TRBV12-4	NA	TRBJ2-3	TGTGCCAGCAGAAATGGGAGGGATACGCAGTATTTT	CASRNGRDTQYF